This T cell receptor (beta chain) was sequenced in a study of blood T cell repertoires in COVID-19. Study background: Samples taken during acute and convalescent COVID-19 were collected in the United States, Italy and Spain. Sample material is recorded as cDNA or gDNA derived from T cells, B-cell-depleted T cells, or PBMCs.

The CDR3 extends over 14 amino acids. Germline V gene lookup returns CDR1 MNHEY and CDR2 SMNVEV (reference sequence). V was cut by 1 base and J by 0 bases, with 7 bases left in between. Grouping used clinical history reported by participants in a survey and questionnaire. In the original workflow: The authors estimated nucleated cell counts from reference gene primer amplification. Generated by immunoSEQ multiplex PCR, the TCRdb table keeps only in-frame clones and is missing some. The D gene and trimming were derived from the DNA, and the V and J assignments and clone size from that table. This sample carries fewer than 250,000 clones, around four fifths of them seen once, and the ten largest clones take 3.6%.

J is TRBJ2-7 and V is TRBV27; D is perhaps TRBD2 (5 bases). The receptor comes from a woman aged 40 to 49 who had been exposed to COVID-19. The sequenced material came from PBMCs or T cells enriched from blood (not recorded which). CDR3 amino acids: CASSLFRGSYEQYF. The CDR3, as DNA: TGTGCCAGCAGTTTATTTCGGGGCTCCTACGAGCAGTACTTC.